Shown below are 24 T cell receptor beta chains from a single sample sequenced in a study of neurological immune-mediated disorders. TCRdb itself ran the 5' RACE reads through MiXCR, one entry per CDR3 protein. The table shows about 19,000 distinct CDR3 sequences, with 2.6% occurring only once. Material for sequencing was PBMCs. These receptors were collected from a woman younger than 30 with multiple sclerosis.

By its share, this clonotype is medium-sized. V and J are TRBV7-9 and TRBJ2-7; D may be TRBD1 (5 bases). Trimming removed 5 bases at V and 3 bases at J, with 14 bases between. The CDR3 is 14 amino acids. Germline loops: CDR1 SEHNR, CDR2 FQNEAQ (reference sequence). The DNA of the CDR3 is TGTGCCAGCAGCCCGCAGGGTCTCGGCTACGAGCAGTACTTC. This codes for CASSPQGLGYEQYF.

This clonotype appeared many times. This chain connects TRBV10-3 to TRBJ1-1; D may be TRBD1 (5 bases). The V end lost 3 bases, the J end lost 3 bases, and 8 bases lay between the germline ends. This CDR3 spans 13 amino acids. The germline CDR1 and CDR2 sequences are ENHRY and SYGVKD. CDR3 in DNA: TGTGCCATCAGTGAAAGGGGTGACACTGAAGCTTTCTTT. Residues: CAISERGDTEAFF.

Many counts were recorded for this clonotype. V usage is TRBV4-2 and J usage is TRBJ2-3, with a possible D match to TRBD2 (6 bases). Between the trimmed V and J ends, which lost 4 bases and 0 bases, there was a span of 14 bases. Germline CDR1 reads LGHNA; CDR2 reads YNFKEQ. The CDR3 totals 16 residues. CDR3 coding DNA: TGTGCCAGCAGCCTCAAGGGCGGGGTTAGCACAGATACGCAGTATTTT. Encoded protein: CASSLKGGVSTDTQYF.

This clonotype came up many times. This chain joins TRBV7-9 and TRBJ2-1; D ambiguous. This CDR3 is 13 amino acids long. Germline CDR1 SEHNR, CDR2 FQNEAQ (reference sequence). Trimming left V 4 bases short and J 8 bases short, with 12 bases between. In DNA, the CDR3 is TGTGCCAGCAGCTCGCCTAACGTTGATGAGCAGTTCTTC. It encodes CASSSPNVDEQFF.

With respect to this clonotype: Without the conserved terminal phenylalanine or tryptophan, this CDR3 likely stems from a read error. The V gene is TRBV10-2, the J gene TRBJ2-1, with D maybe TRBD2 (5 bases). Germline values: CDR1 WSHSY, CDR2 SAAADI. The CDR3 consists of 12 residues. Trimming shortened V by 2 bases and J by 13 bases, and 12 bases separated the two germline ends. CDR3 bases: TGCGCCAGCAGTGAGAGCCTGGGGAGCCAGTTCTGC. Its translation: CASSESLGSQFC.

This clonotype appeared a few times. The chain is built from TRBV20-1 and TRBJ1-1; D call uncertain. The CDR3 is 12 amino acids. Germline CDR1 DFQATT, CDR2 SNEGSKA (reference sequence). V lost 2 bases and J 4 bases, leaving 8 bases between the germline ends. CDR3 sequence: CSARISFTEAFF. The CDR3 nucleotides read TGCAGTGCTAGAATTAGTTTCACTGAAGCTTTCTTT.

Within the sample, this clonotype is medium-sized. This rearrangement joins TRBV7-2 to TRBJ1-2; 8 positions match TRBD1. In germline, CDR1 is SGHTA, CDR2 FQGNSA. This CDR3 is 15 amino acids long. With 5 bases clipped from V and 4 bases from J, the junction kept 9 bases outside the gene matches. As DNA, the CDR3 is TGTGCCAGCAGCATCGGACAGGGCAGTGCCTATGGCTACACCTTC. Its translation: CASSIGQGSAYGYTF.

Ten or more counts support this clonotype. The chain combines TRBV7-2 with TRBJ2-2, with no clear D. Deletions cut 3 bases from V and 6 bases from J, with 8 bases between. Germline assignment: CDR1 SGHTA and CDR2 FQGNSA. The CDR3 runs 13 residues. The CDR3 is CASSLVFAGELFF. The CDR3 DNA is TGTGCCAGCAGCTTGGTCTTCGCCGGGGAGCTGTTTTTT.

The V and J genes are TRBV6-6 and TRBJ1-2; possible D gene TRBD1, 5 bases. The V and J ends lost 6 bases and 4 bases respectively, with 12 bases between them. This CDR3 comprises 13 residues. Germline lookup yields CDR1 MNHNY and CDR2 SVGAGI (reference sequence). Here the CDR3 reads CASSPGPIYGYTF. CDR3 nucleotides: TGTGCCAGCAGCCCGGGACCGATCTATGGCTACACCTTC.

The sample holds a few counts of this clonotype. The genes are TRBV11-2 and TRBJ1-1; 11 bases fit TRBD1. The CDR3 sequence is 14 residues long. Germline CDR1 is SGHAT and CDR2 is FQNNGV. The J segment lost 4 bases and the V segment lost 5 bases, leaving 3 bases of the junction unmatched. The CDR3 sequence is CASSRGTGGTEAFF. In DNA form, the CDR3 reads TGTGCCAGCAGCCGAGGGACAGGGGGCACTGAAGCTTTCTTT.

V and J are TRBV20-1 and TRBJ1-1; tentatively, D is TRBD1 (6 bases). The CDR3 consists of 14 residues. Germline lookup yields CDR1 DFQATT and CDR2 SNEGSKA (reference sequence). V was pared by 3 bases and J by 4 bases, with 15 bases between. CDR3 coding DNA: TGCAGTGCTAGGGCCCCAGGGGCGCGCACTGAAGCTTTCTTT. Its protein product is CSARAPGARTEAFF.

The sample holds many counts of this clonotype. One end of the junction does not line up with germline, which may come from a read error. The V and J genes are TRBV20-1 and TRBJ1-1; D gene unclear. The CDR3 extends over 14 amino acids. Germline-derived CDR1 and CDR2 are DFQATT and SNEGSKA (reference sequence). The CDR3 DNA is TGCAGTGCGAGAGACCCGTTCGGGTGGACTGAAGCTTTCTTT. This gives the protein CSARDPFGWTEAFF.

This clonotype appeared many times. The genes are TRBV7-8 and TRBJ1-1; D is uncertain. The CDR3 length is 15 residues. The germline V gene has CDR1 SGHVS and CDR2 FQNEAQ. Trimming pared 0 bases from V and 5 bases from J, leaving 13 bases between. The DNA for the CDR3 is TGTGCCAGCAGCTTAGCGCGCGGGAGCGGTACTGAAGCTTTCTTT. This sequence encodes CASSLARGSGTEAFF.

This clonotype showed up just a few times. The chain employs TRBV29-1 and TRBJ1-2; D unclear. The germline V gene encodes CDR1 SQVTM and CDR2 ANQGSEA. The CDR3 totals 14 residues. V dropped 1 base and J dropped 5 bases, with 14 bases sitting between them. CDR3 residues: CSVEVAPQTYGYTF. As DNA, the CDR3 is TGCAGCGTTGAAGTGGCTCCACAGACTTATGGCTACACCTTC.

This clonotype has a count of ten or more. The chain links TRBV12-3 or TRBV12-4 to TRBJ2-7; the D is unclear. The CDR3 loop spans 12 amino acids. The V gene lost 8 bases and the J gene lost 1 base, with 9 bases spanning the gap. CDR3: CASGRTSYEQYF. The CDR3 DNA reads TGTGCCAGCGGTAGAACTTCCTACGAGCAGTACTTC.

With regard to this clonotype: This CDR3 fails to terminate in the conserved phenylalanine or tryptophan, so it likely reflects a read error. The V gene is TRBV10-3, the J gene TRBJ1-6; TRBD1 is a possible D gene (6 bases). CDR1 is ENHRY and CDR2 is SYGVKD in the germline V gene. V gave up 3 bases and J gave up 5 bases, with 11 bases separating them. This CDR3 comprises 15 residues. The CDR3 here is CAISESGQNNSPLHN. DNA for the CDR3: TGTGCCATCAGTGAATCGGGACAAAATAATTCACCCCTCCACAAT.

There are many counts of this clonotype. The V gene is TRBV28, the J gene TRBJ2-1, with TRBD2 matching over 14 bases. Germline V gene data show CDR1 as MDHEN and CDR2 as SYDVKM. The CDR3 totals 17 residues. Losses at the gene ends were 5 bases for V and 5 bases for J; bases not matched to a gene: 8. The CDR3 sequence: CASSPRLAGGPNNEQFF. DNA for the CDR3: TGTGCCAGCAGTCCGCGACTAGCGGGGGGGCCGAACAATGAGCAGTTCTTC.

In its sample, this clonotype was seen many times. The chain combines TRBV20-1 with TRBJ1-1; possibly TRBD1 for D (5 bases). The ends were cut back, 0 bases at V and 0 bases at J, with 11 bases in the middle. The CDR3 extends over 15 amino acids. Germline V CDR1 and CDR2: DFQATT, SNEGSKA (reference sequence). In DNA, the CDR3 is TGCAGTGCTAGAGATTCAGGACACCTGAACACTGAAGCTTTCTTT. This sequence encodes CSARDSGHLNTEAFF.

This clonotype was counted many times. The V gene is TRBV20-1, the J gene TRBJ2-5, with D tentatively TRBD2 (5 bases). The CDR3 is 14 amino acids. The V end lost 0 bases, the J end lost 3 bases, and 11 bases lay between the germline ends. Looked up from germline, CDR1 is DFQATT and CDR2 is SNEGSKA (reference sequence). The CDR3 reads CSARDLRGKETQYF. The CDR3 DNA sequence: TGCAGTGCTAGAGATCTTCGAGGGAAAGAGACCCAGTACTTC.

In this sample, this clonotype turned up many times. This chain connects TRBV20-1 to TRBJ2-5; no clear D. Germline values: CDR1 DFQATT, CDR2 SNEGSKA (reference sequence). The CDR3 covers 13 residues. With 3 bases removed from V and 3 bases from J, the gap between germline ends came to 11 bases. The CDR3, as DNA: TGCAGTGCTAGTTCGGCCAGAAAAGAGACCCAGTACTTC. Translated: CSASSARKETQYF.

In its sample, this clonotype was seen many times. The chain couples TRBV12-3 or TRBV12-4 to TRBJ2-4; no clear D gene. V was trimmed by 3 bases and J by 6 bases, leaving 9 bases between them. This CDR3 comprises 13 residues. The CDR3 sequence is CASSFQVPNIQYF. The CDR3 DNA reads as TGTGCCAGCAGTTTTCAAGTCCCAAACATTCAGTACTTC.

Ten or more counts support this clonotype. The chain combines TRBV12-3 or TRBV12-4 with TRBJ1-2, with 7 positions matching TRBD1. There are 15 residues in the CDR3. The V gene end was trimmed by 1 base and the J gene end by 4 bases; junction bases not matched to a gene: 6. CDR3 DNA sequence: TGTGCCAGCAGTTTAGGACAGGGTGGCCTCTATGGCTACACCTTC. Encoded protein: CASSLGQGGLYGYTF.

In its sample, this clonotype was seen many times. V gene TRBV27 combines with J gene TRBJ1-5; D unresolved. Germline V lookup: CDR1 MNHEY, CDR2 SMNVEV (reference sequence). V was trimmed by 6 bases and J by 4 bases, leaving 7 bases between them. This CDR3 comprises 12 residues. This CDR3 is CASSPKNQPQHF. The CDR3 DNA follows: TGTGCCAGCAGCCCTAAAAATCAGCCCCAGCATTTT.

By proportion, this clonotype is medium-sized. The V and J genes are TRBV9 and TRBJ1-1, with no clear D. V lost 0 bases to trimming and J lost 1 base, with 7 bases between them. Germline V gene lookup returns CDR1 SGDLS and CDR2 YYNGEE. CDR3 length: 14 amino acids. The CDR3, as DNA: TGTGCCAGCAGCGTAGAGAACAGGAACACTGAAGCTTTCTTT. The encoded protein is CASSVENRNTEAFF.